A selection of T cell receptor beta chains follows, all from one sample in a study of T cells after somatic rescue of genetic block. Only in-frame clones appear in the TCRdb table, and some are missing; sequencing was by immunoSEQ multiplex PCR. The table includes under 15,000 clones, roughly 72% detected once. Specimen: peripheral blood mononuclear cells (PBMCs). These receptors were obtained from a boy aged 5-17 years. Each CDR3 is given with its conserved first and last residue. Fields, in order: clone size, V gene, J gene, D gene, CDR3 protein, CDR3 DNA. The D gene is left open where the match is weak. Size is stated for part of the rows, as once, few or many counts, or as a class when the clone is expanded.

NA	TRBV19	TRBJ2-3	TRBD2	CASSSGLSTDTQYF	TGTGCCAGTTCTAGCGGACTCAGCACAGATACGCAGTATTTT
medium-sized	TRBV5-1	TRBJ1-5	NA	CASSLRGEGNQPQHF	TGCGCCAGCAGCTTGAGGGGCGAGGGCAATCAGCCCCAGCATTTT
NA	TRBV6-6	TRBJ2-7	NA	CASSYVGQFYEQYF	TGTGCCAGCAGTTACGTAGGACAATTCTACGAGCAGTACTTC
once	TRBV9	TRBJ2-7	NA	CASSGQGWEGQYF	TGTGCCAGCAGCGGACAGGGCTGGGAGGGGCAGTACTTC
few	TRBV7-3	TRBJ1-1	TRBD1	CASSLETGSEAFF	TGTGCCAGCAGCTTAGAGACAGGGTCTGAAGCTTTCTTT
NA	TRBV11-2	TRBJ1-4	NA	CASSLRPGPTNEKLFF	TGTGCCAGCAGCTTAAGGCCAGGACCAACTAATGAAAAACTGTTTTTT
few	TRBV10-3	TRBJ2-7	NA	CAISGRGGIDEQYF	TGTGCCATCAGTGGTAGGGGTGGCATCGACGAGCAGTACTTC
NA	TRBV7-2	TRBJ2-7	NA	CASSLNWLESYEQYF	TGTGCCAGCAGCTTAAATTGGCTAGAGAGTTACGAGCAGTACTTC
NA	TRBV25-1	TRBJ2-6	NA	CASSESGRTGANVLTF	TGTGCCAGCAGTGAATCTGGGAGGACCGGGGCCAACGTCCTGACTTTC
NA	TRBV28	TRBJ2-2	TRBD2	CACSTGGEGTGELFF	TGTGCCTGCTCCACGGGGGGGGAAGGCACCGGGGAGCTGTTTTTT
NA	TRBV18	TRBJ2-6	NA	CASSPQSGLSGANVLTF	TGTGCCAGCTCACCACAGTCAGGCCTCTCTGGGGCCAACGTCCTGACTTTC
NA	TRBV2	TRBJ2-7	NA	CASLGSTYEQYF	TGTGCCAGCCTCGGGAGTACCTACGAGCAGTACTTC
NA	TRBV7-6	TRBJ1-5	NA	CASSLGGAWDQPQHF	TGTGCCAGCAGCTTAGGGGGCGCCTGGGATCAGCCCCAGCATTTT
NA	TRBV5-1	TRBJ2-7	NA	CASSLFRTSFYEQYF	TGCGCCAGCAGCTTGTTCAGGACATCATTCTACGAGCAGTACTTC
NA	TRBV10-3	TRBJ2-7	NA	CAIRGAGSNEQYF	TGTGCCATCAGGGGGGCAGGGAGTAACGAGCAGTACTTC
NA	TRBV7-9	TRBJ1-6	NA	CASSLGVRASPLHF	TGTGCCAGCAGCTTGGGGGTCAGGGCTTCACCCCTCCACTTT
few	TRBV28	TRBJ1-1	NA	CASSLQGRNTEAFF	TGTGCCAGCAGTTTACAAGGAAGGAACACTGAAGCTTTCTTT
few	TRBV6-6	TRBJ1-6	NA	CATRGVNSPLHF	TGTGCCACCCGCGGGGTAAATTCACCCCTCCACTTT
few	TRBV18	TRBJ2-5	NA	CASSSQVQETQYF	TGTGCCAGCTCTTCACAGGTCCAAGAGACCCAGTACTTC
NA	TRBV7-9	TRBJ2-3	NA	CASSLSGPTFYTQYF	TGTGCCAGCAGCTTGTCGGGACCAACTTTTTATACGCAGTATTTT
NA	TRBV28	TRBJ2-7	TRBD1	CASRLNGQERSYEQYF	TGTGCCAGCAGACTAAACGGACAGGAGCGGTCCTACGAGCAGTACTTC
NA	TRBV5-1	TRBJ2-3	TRBD2	CASSLFQRGPSTDTQYF	TGCGCCAGCAGCTTGTTCCAGCGGGGGCCCAGCACAGATACGCAGTATTTT
NA	TRBV5-1	TRBJ2-3	TRBD1	CASSWDRGLWTDTQYF	TGCGCCAGCAGCTGGGACAGGGGGCTTTGGACAGATACGCAGTATTTT
NA	TRBV19	TRBJ2-7	TRBD2	CASKGSGSWYEQYF	TGTGCCAGTAAAGGCAGCGGGAGTTGGTACGAGCAGTACTTC
NA	TRBV19	TRBJ2-3	TRBD1	CASSIELAGTGLGDTQYF	TGTGCCAGTAGTATAGAGCTCGCGGGGACAGGGCTCGGAGATACGCAGTATTTT
NA	TRBV7-2	TRBJ2-3	NA	CASSLGAPTDTQYF	TGTGCCAGCAGCTTAGGCGCCCCCACAGATACGCAGTATTTT
NA	TRBV10-3	TRBJ2-5	TRBD2	CAISGTSGGPWETQYF	TGTGCCATCAGTGGGACTAGCGGGGGGCCCTGGGAGACCCAGTACTTC
NA	TRBV27	TRBJ2-3	TRBD2	CASSPERLAGGGDTQYF	TGTGCCAGCAGTCCAGAACGACTAGCGGGAGGAGGAGATACGCAGTATTTT
NA	TRBV11-1	TRBJ2-5	NA	CASSLGLQETQYF	TGTGCCAGCAGCTTGGGTCTCCAAGAGACCCAGTACTTC
NA	TRBV6-1	TRBJ2-7	NA	CASSEPSSYEQYF	TGTGCCAGCAGTGAACCCAGCTCCTACGAGCAGTACTTC
NA	TRBV6-1	TRBJ2-7	NA	CASSVRQWTYEQYF	TGTGCCAGCAGTGTGCGACAGTGGACCTACGAGCAGTACTTC
NA	TRBV6-6	TRBJ2-6	NA	CASSYPFSGANVLTF	TGTGCCAGCAGTTACCCTTTTTCTGGGGCCAACGTCCTGACTTTC
NA	TRBV15	TRBJ2-7	NA	CATSRGTESYEQYF	TGTGCCACCAGCAGAGGGACGGAATCCTACGAGCAGTACTTC
NA	TRBV5-4	TRBJ2-5	NA	CASSLGGIQETQYF	TGTGCCAGCAGCTTGGGAGGTATCCAAGAGACCCAGTACTTC
few	TRBV7-9	TRBJ2-7	NA	CASSSSGGTSGSYEQYF	TGTGCCAGCAGCTCTTCCGGGGGGACATCGGGCTCCTACGAGCAGTACTTC
NA	TRBV2	TRBJ1-6	NA	CASNPTGYNSPLHF	TGTGCCAGCAACCCTACAGGATATAATTCACCCCTCCACTTT
few	TRBV7-4	TRBJ1-2	TRBD1	CASSSEYRGRVVYYGYTF	TGTGCCAGCAGCTCCGAATACAGGGGGCGAGTAGTATACTATGGCTACACCTTC
few	TRBV27	TRBJ1-5	NA	CASSPNRESNQPQHF	TGTGCCAGCAGTCCGAACAGGGAAAGCAATCAGCCCCAGCATTTT
NA	TRBV6-5	TRBJ2-5	NA	CASSPRGETQYF	TGTGCCAGCAGTCCCAGGGGCGAGACCCAGTACTTC
NA	TRBV30	TRBJ1-3	NA	CAWSRGNTIYF	TGTGCCTGGAGTAGGGGGAACACCATATATTTT
NA	TRBV28	TRBJ1-1	NA	CASSLIWRGRNTEAFF	TGTGCCAGCAGTTTAATATGGAGGGGAAGGAACACTGAAGCTTTCTTT
NA	TRBV19	TRBJ1-3	TRBD1	CASSPGQSSGNTIYF	TGTGCCAGTAGCCCGGGACAGAGCTCTGGAAACACCATATATTTT
once	TRBV30	TRBJ2-2	TRBD1	CAWSHPGQGRTGELFF	TGTGCCTGGAGTCACCCGGGACAGGGAAGAACCGGGGAGCTGTTTTTT
NA	TRBV27	TRBJ1-3	NA	CASTGRGGSGNTIYF	TGTGCCAGCACCGGAAGAGGGGGCTCTGGAAACACCATATATTTT
NA	TRBV7-9	TRBJ2-7	NA	CASSFRGHSGGYEQYF	TGTGCCAGCAGCTTTAGGGGCCATAGCGGAGGCTACGAGCAGTACTTC
medium-sized	TRBV25-1	TRBJ2-1	NA	CASSVPGYNEQFF	TGTGCCAGCAGTGTCCCAGGCTACAATGAGCAGTTCTTC
NA	TRBV6-5	TRBJ2-7	TRBD1	CASRTGTDYEQYF	TGTGCCAGCAGAACGGGGACAGATTACGAGCAGTACTTC
NA	TRBV6-1	TRBJ2-5	NA	CASSDWETQYF	TGTGCCAGCAGTGACTGGGAGACCCAGTACTTC
NA	TRBV6-5	TRBJ2-7	NA	CASSYSGGSYEQYF	TGTGCCAGCAGTTACTCCGGCGGTTCCTACGAGCAGTACTTC
NA	TRBV6-6	TRBJ2-7	TRBD2	CASSDRTSGREQYF	TGTGCCAGCAGTGACCGGACTAGTGGGCGCGAGCAGTACTTC
NA	TRBV18	TRBJ1-4	NA	CASSPPGTGRANEKLFF	TGTGCCAGCTCACCACCAGGGACCGGGCGTGCTAATGAAAAACTGTTTTTT
NA	TRBV25-1	TRBJ1-2	NA	CASSAQAGRYYGYTF	TGTGCCAGCAGTGCGCAGGCGGGACGGTACTATGGCTACACCTTC
NA	TRBV5-1	TRBJ2-1	TRBD2	CASSANSGRAGEQFF	TGCGCCAGCAGCGCAAATAGCGGGAGGGCCGGGGAGCAGTTCTTC
NA	TRBV9	TRBJ2-2	NA	CASSVDPGWDTGELFF	TGTGCCAGCAGCGTAGATCCAGGGTGGGACACCGGGGAGCTGTTTTTT
NA	TRBV4-1	TRBJ2-3	TRBD2	CASSGRLATISTDTQYF	TGCGCCAGCAGCGGGCGACTAGCGACCATTAGCACAGATACGCAGTATTTT
NA	TRBV6-1	TRBJ2-7	TRBD1	CASSEGQGAFYEQYF	TGTGCCAGCAGTGAAGGACAGGGGGCCTTCTACGAGCAGTACTTC
NA	TRBV5-1	TRBJ2-2	TRBD1	CASSSTGENTGELFF	TGCGCCAGCAGCTCGACAGGGGAGAACACCGGGGAGCTGTTTTTT
NA	TRBV5-1	TRBJ2-3	TRBD1	CASSLGTGATDTQYF	TGCGCCAGCAGCTTGGGGACAGGGGCCACAGATACGCAGTATTTT
once	TRBV2	TRBJ2-1	NA	CASSVRRGDYNEQFF	TGTGCCAGCAGTGTGCGGAGGGGTGACTACAATGAGCAGTTCTTC
NA	TRBV9	TRBJ2-7	NA	CASSVGNGGPYEQYF	TGTGCCAGCAGCGTAGGGAACGGGGGCCCCTACGAGCAGTACTTC